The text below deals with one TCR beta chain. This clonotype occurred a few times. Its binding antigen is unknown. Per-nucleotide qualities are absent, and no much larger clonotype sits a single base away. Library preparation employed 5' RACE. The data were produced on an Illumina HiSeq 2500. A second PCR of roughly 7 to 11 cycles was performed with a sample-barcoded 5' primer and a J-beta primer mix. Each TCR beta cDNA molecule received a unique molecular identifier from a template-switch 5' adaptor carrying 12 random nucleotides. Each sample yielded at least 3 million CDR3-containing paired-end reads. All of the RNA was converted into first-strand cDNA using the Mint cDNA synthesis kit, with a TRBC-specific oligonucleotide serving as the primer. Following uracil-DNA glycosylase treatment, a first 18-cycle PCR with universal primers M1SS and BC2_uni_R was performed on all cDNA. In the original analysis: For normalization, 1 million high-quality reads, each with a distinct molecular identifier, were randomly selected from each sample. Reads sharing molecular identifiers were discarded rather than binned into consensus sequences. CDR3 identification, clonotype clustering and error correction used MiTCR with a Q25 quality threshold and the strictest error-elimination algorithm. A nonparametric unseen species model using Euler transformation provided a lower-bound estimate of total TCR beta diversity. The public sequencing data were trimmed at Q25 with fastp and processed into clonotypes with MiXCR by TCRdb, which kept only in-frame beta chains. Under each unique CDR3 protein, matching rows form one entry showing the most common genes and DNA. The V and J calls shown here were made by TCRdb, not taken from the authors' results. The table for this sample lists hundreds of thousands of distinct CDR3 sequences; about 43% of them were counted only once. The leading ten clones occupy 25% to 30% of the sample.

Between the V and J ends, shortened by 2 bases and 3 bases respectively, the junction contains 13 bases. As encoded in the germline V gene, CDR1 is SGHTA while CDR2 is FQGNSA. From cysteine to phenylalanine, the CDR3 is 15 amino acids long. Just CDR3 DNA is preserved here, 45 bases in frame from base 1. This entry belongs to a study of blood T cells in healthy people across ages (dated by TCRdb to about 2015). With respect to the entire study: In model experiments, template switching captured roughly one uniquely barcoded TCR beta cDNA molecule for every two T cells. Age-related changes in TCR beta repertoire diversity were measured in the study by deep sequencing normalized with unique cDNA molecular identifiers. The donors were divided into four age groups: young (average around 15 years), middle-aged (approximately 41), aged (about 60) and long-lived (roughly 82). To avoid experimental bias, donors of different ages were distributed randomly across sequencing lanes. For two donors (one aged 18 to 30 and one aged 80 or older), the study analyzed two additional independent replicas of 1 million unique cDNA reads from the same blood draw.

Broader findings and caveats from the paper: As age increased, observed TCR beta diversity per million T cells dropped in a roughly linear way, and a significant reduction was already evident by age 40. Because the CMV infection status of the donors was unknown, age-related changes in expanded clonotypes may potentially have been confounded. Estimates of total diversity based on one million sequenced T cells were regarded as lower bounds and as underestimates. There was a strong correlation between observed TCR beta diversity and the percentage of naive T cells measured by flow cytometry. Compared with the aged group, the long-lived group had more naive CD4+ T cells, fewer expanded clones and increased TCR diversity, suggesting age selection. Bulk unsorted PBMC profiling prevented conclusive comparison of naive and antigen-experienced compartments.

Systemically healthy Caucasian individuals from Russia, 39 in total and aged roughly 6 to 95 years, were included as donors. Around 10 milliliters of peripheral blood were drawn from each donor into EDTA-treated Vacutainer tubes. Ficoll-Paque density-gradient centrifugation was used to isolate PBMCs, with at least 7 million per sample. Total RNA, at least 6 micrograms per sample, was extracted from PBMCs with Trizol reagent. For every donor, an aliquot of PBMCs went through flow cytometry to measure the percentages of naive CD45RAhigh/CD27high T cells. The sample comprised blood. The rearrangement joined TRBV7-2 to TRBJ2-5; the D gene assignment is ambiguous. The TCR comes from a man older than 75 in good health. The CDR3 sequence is CASSLLHLMEETQYF. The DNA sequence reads TGTGCCAGCAGCTTATTGCATCTTATGGAAGAGACCCAGTACTTC.